One and the same sample provided the 2 T cell receptor beta chains below, sequenced in a study of cytomegalovirus exposure and HLA in healthy donors. 13 Jbeta primers and 60 Vbeta primers were used for the PCR. The method was immunoSEQ multiplex PCR; TCRdb's version includes in-frame clones alone and lacks a portion of them. Its listing shows about 140,000 clones. Sequencing was carried out using PBMCs. The receptors were sampled from a male donor in good health and CMV-seronegative.

V gene TRBV6-5 combines with J gene TRBJ1-2, with a possible D match to TRBD1 (6 bases). Germline V gene sequence: CDR1 MNHEY, CDR2 SVGAGI. V was cut by 2 bases and J by 5 bases, with 18 bases left in between. The CDR3 covers 16 residues. The CDR3 here is CASSYEGGFTPYGYTF. DNA of the CDR3: TGTGCCAGCAGTTACGAGGGGGGGTTTACACCTTATGGCTACACCTTC.

This chain links TRBV19 with TRBJ1-1, with TRBD1 matching 7 bases. Germline values: CDR1 LNHDA, CDR2 SQIVND (reference sequence). CDR3 length: 12 amino acids. The ends lost 9 bases at V and 4 bases at J; junction bases unmatched: 5. The CDR3 region has the DNA TGTGCCAGCGGAGACAGGGCCACTGAAGCTTTCTTT. Amino acids: CASGDRATEAFF.